This T cell receptor beta chain came from a study of cytomegalovirus exposure and HLA in healthy donors. CDR3 length equals 16 residues. V lost 4 bases and J 1 base, leaving 16 bases between the germline ends. Germline V gene sequence: CDR1 SGHRS, CDR2 YFSETQ. 13 Jbeta primers and 60 Vbeta primers were used for the PCR. The protocol was immunoSEQ multiplex PCR, while the TCRdb copy is restricted to in-frame clones and leaves out a portion. In all, the sample yields some 200,000 clones. This clonotype originated in a boy aged 5-17 years in good health and CMV-seronegative. The material sequenced was PBMCs. The chain combines TRBV5-1 with TRBJ2-3; a weak D match, TRBD1 (6 bases). In DNA form, the CDR3 reads TGCGCCAGCAGCGTACGACAGGAAGGTGGCACAGATACGCAGTATTTT. Its translation is CASSVRQEGGTDTQYF.